This T cell receptor (beta chain) was retrieved from a study of T cell changes during pregnancy in multiple sclerosis. This clone was detected only once. Measured with immunoSEQ multiplex PCR; TCRdb has only the in-frame clones, and not every one. The table records tens of thousands of clones, around 93% of them present only once. The germline CDR1 and CDR2 sequences are MNHEY and SMNVEV (reference sequence). Trimming took 0 bases from V and 3 from J, leaving 6 bases between them. The CDR3 sequence is 13 residues long. The chain carries TRBV27 and TRBJ2-7; D remains ambiguous. This specimen was CD8+ T cells from peripheral blood mononuclear cells, taken after pregnancy. This clonotype was sampled from a female donor with multiple sclerosis, enrolled in a pregnancy study. The CDR3 spells CASSLSISYEQYF. For the CDR3, the DNA is TGTGCCAGCAGTTTATCGATCAGCTACGAGCAGTACTTC.